A selection of T cell receptor beta chains follows, all from one sample in a study of cytomegalovirus exposure and HLA in healthy donors. TCRdb keeps only in-frame clones here, not all; method: immunoSEQ multiplex PCR. Here the sample spans 55,000 to 85,000 clones, less than 80% being singletons. Sequenced input: PBMCs. These receptors all come from a woman aged 45 to 65 in good health and CMV-seronegative. The CDR3 runs from the conserved cysteine through the conserved F or W. The order of the fields is V gene, D gene, J gene, clone size, CDR3 protein, CDR3 DNA. The D gene is left open where the match is weak. Some rows have no size entry. The others give once, few or many, or a class for an expanded clone.

TRBV7-2	TRBD1	TRBJ2-7	NA	CASSPRTGPDYEQYF	TGTGCCAGCAGCCCCCGGACAGGGCCGGACTACGAGCAGTACTTC
TRBV7-2	NA	TRBJ2-3	NA	CASSPVATPGTQYF	TGTGCCAGCAGCCCGGTAGCTACCCCCGGTACGCAGTATTTT
TRBV7-2	NA	TRBJ2-7	NA	CASSLPSQGDYEQYF	TGTGCCAGCAGCCTCCCCTCACAGGGCGATTACGAGCAGTACTTC
TRBV19	NA	TRBJ1-1	many	CASSIRYDSAEIRAEAFF	TGTGCCAGTAGTATAAGGTACGACAGTGCTGAGATCCGGGCTGAAGCTTTCTTT
TRBV6-1	NA	TRBJ1-5	NA	CASSETLDQPQHF	TGTGCCAGCAGTGAAACGTTAGATCAGCCCCAGCATTTT
TRBV25-1	TRBD2	TRBJ2-1	NA	CASAGDSYNEQFF	TGTGCCAGTGCGGGAGATTCCTACAATGAGCAGTTCTTC
TRBV27	TRBD2	TRBJ2-3	few	CASTLSQLRTSGISDTQYF	TGTGCCAGCACTTTATCTCAACTGCGGACTAGCGGGATCTCAGATACGCAGTATTTT
TRBV15	NA	TRBJ2-5	NA	CATSRDLGRGATQYF	TGTGCCACCAGCAGAGATTTAGGCAGGGGGGCGACCCAGTACTTC
TRBV27	TRBD1	TRBJ2-2	few	CASRGPGQGSTGELFF	TGTGCCAGCAGGGGCCCGGGACAGGGGAGCACCGGGGAGCTGTTTTTT
TRBV2	NA	TRBJ1-4	NA	CASNPGAEVEKLFF	TGTGCCAGCAACCCTGGGGCAGAGGTTGAAAAACTGTTTTTT
TRBV6-5	TRBD2	TRBJ2-1	NA	CASSYVLAGANEQFF	TGTGCCAGCAGTTACGTACTAGCGGGAGCCAATGAGCAGTTCTTC